The 14 T cell receptor beta chains reported below all come from one sample, sequenced in a study of OX40 agonist ivuxolimab in advanced cancers. This table comes from immunoSEQ multiplex PCR, and its TCRdb copy is limited to in-frame clones, with some not included. The data hold tens of thousands of clones, with about 92% observed a single time. The material was CD4+ or CD8+ T cells sorted from blood, obtained in a trial of the OX40 agonist ivuxolimab. These receptors came from an adult with an advanced solid tumor such as melanoma, head and neck, liver or kidney cancer.

V gene TRBV28 combines with J gene TRBJ2-5; TRBD1 aligns across 11 bases. Germline V gene sequence: CDR1 MDHEN, CDR2 SYDVKM. With V trimmed by 5 bases and J by 4 bases, 6 bases remained unmatched. This CDR3 is 15 amino acids long. The CDR3 here is CASSQWDRGLETQYF. The CDR3 DNA sequence: TGTGCCAGCAGTCAGTGGGACAGGGGGTTAGAGACCCAGTACTTC.

The chain uses TRBV7-9 and TRBJ2-3; either TRBD1 or TRBD2 may fit D (5 bases each). Trimming took 7 bases from V and 0 from J, leaving 14 bases between them. CDR1 SEHNR and CDR2 FQNEAQ come from the germline V gene (reference sequence). The CDR3 sequence is 15 residues long. The CDR3 here is CASNPGPLSTDTQYF. CDR3 bases: TGTGCCAGCAACCCGGGACCTCTGAGCACAGATACGCAGTATTTT.

The chain is built from TRBV10-3 and TRBJ1-3; maybe TRBD1 (5 bases). The germline V and J ends were trimmed by 9 bases and 6 bases, with 9 bases remaining between them. The CDR3 consists of 11 residues. Germline loops: CDR1 ENHRY, CDR2 SYGVKD. The CDR3 region is CAILGENTIYF. The DNA for the CDR3 is TGTGCCATACTAGGGGAAAACACCATATATTTT.

The chain has TRBV4-1 and TRBJ1-2; D is possibly TRBD1 (5 bases). V gave up 1 base and J gave up 4 bases, with 10 bases separating them. This CDR3 region has 14 residues. CDR1 and CDR2 (germline): MGHRA, YSYEKL. The CDR3: CASSQVWGSYGYTF. Written as DNA, the CDR3 is TGCGCCAGCAGCCAAGTTTGGGGCAGCTATGGCTACACCTTC.

V usage is TRBV28 and J usage is TRBJ1-6; D is unclear. Trimming left V 6 bases short and J 9 bases short, with 6 bases between. The germline V gene encodes CDR1 MDHEN and CDR2 SYDVKM. This CDR3 has 11 residues. Here the CDR3 DNA reads TGTGCCAGCAGCCAAACTTCACCCCTCCACTTT. Residues: CASSQTSPLHF.

J is TRBJ2-2 and V is TRBV30; 9 nucleotides line up with TRBD1. Germline CDR1 and CDR2: GTSNPN and SVGIG (reference sequence). V shed 2 bases and J 5 bases; nucleotides not matched to a gene: 18. The CDR3 consists of 19 residues. The chain's CDR3 is CAWSPILQDRGRPTGELFF. In DNA, the CDR3 is TGTGCCTGGAGTCCGATCTTACAGGACAGGGGAAGACCTACCGGGGAGCTGTTTTTT.

This chain links TRBV18 with TRBJ2-5; 10 bases fit TRBD2. The CDR3 is 16 amino acids. Germline CDR1 and CDR2: KGHSH and LQKENI. Trimming cost V 2 bases and J 5 bases; bases outside gene matches: 8. The CDR3 region has the DNA TGTGCCAGCTCACCATCAAGCGGGAGGGCTGTGGAGACCCAGTACTTC. Encoded protein: CASSPSSGRAVETQYF. Full variable domain (rest looked up from reference TRBV18 and TRBJ2-5): NAGVMQNPRHLVRRRGQEARLRCSPMKGHSHVYWYRQLPEEGLKFMVYLQKENIIDESGMPKERFSAEFPKEGPSILRIQQVVRGDSAAYFCASSPSSGRAVETQYFGPGTRLLVL.

V gene TRBV7-9 combines with J gene TRBJ2-1, with D unclear. The CDR3 covers 14 residues. Trimming removed 1 base from V and 3 bases from J, with 7 bases in between. In germline, CDR1 is SEHNR, CDR2 FQNEAQ (reference sequence). As DNA, the CDR3 is TGTGCCAGCAGCTTAGACGGATACTACAATGAGCAGTTCTTC. Translated, it gives CASSLDGYYNEQFF.

The rearrangement joins TRBV7-8 to TRBJ2-1; D is unclear. The CDR3 has 14 residues. Germline V gene sequence: CDR1 SGHVS, CDR2 FQNEAQ. V gave up 1 base and J gave up 7 bases, with 11 bases separating them. Here the CDR3 DNA reads TGTGCCAGCAGCTTAGTTTCCTACCGGAATGAGCAGTTCTTC. It specifies CASSLVSYRNEQFF.

This sequence joins TRBV29-1 and TRBJ2-1; D may be TRBD2 (7 bases). This CDR3 is built from 16 residues. Trimming removed 1 base at V and 5 bases at J, with 18 bases between. Germline CDR1 and CDR2: SQVTM and ANQGSEA. As DNA, the CDR3 is TGCAGCGTTGAAGGAGGGGGGGCTGGAGGACACAATGAGCAGTTCTTC. It encodes CSVEGGGAGGHNEQFF.

This chain links TRBV5-6 with TRBJ1-5; D might be TRBD1 (5 bases). The CDR3 is 14 amino acids. Germline lookup yields CDR1 SGHDT and CDR2 YYEEEE. With 4 bases removed from V and 3 bases from J, the gap between germline ends came to 11 bases. The CDR3 DNA follows: TGTGCCAGCAGCCCCACAGGACTCAATCAGCCCCAGCATTTT. Its translation: CASSPTGLNQPQHF.

J is TRBJ2-7 and V is TRBV6-6; the match to TRBD1 covers 8 bases. V shed 1 base, J shed 4 bases, and the junction held 6 bases outside the gene matches. The CDR3 length is 15 residues. The V gene's germline CDR1 is MNHNY and CDR2 SVGAGI (reference sequence). In DNA, the CDR3 is TGTGCCAGCAGTTACTACGAACAGGGGGGTTACGAGCAGTACTTC. Its translation: CASSYYEQGGYEQYF.

This rearrangement joins TRBV19 to TRBJ2-3, with 7 bases fitting TRBD2. Germline V lookup: CDR1 LNHDA, CDR2 SQIVND (reference sequence). The CDR3 contains 15 residues. The V segment lost 1 base and the J segment 7 bases; nucleotides outside the gene matches: 8. The CDR3 region is CASSIVQRGKHTQYF. The CDR3 DNA follows: TGTGCCAGTAGTATAGTGCAGCGGGGCAAACATACGCAGTATTTT.

V gene TRBV6-5 combines with J gene TRBJ1-1, with D perhaps TRBD1 (6 bases). The CDR3 is 14 amino acids. Germline V gives CDR1 MNHEY, CDR2 SVGAGI. V was cut by 5 bases and J by 4 bases, with 14 bases left in between. The CDR3 loop is CASSPYRVPTEAFF. Here the CDR3 DNA reads TGTGCCAGCAGTCCCTACAGGGTACCCACTGAAGCTTTCTTT.